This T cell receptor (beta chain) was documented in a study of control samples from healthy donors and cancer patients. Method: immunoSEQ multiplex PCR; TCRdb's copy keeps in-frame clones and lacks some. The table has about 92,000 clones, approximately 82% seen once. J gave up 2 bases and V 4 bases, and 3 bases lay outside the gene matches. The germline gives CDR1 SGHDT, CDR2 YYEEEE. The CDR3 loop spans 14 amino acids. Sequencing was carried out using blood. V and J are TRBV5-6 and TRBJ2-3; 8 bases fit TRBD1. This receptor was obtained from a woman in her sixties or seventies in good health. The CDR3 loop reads CASSVTGDTDTQYF. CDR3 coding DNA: TGTGCCAGCAGCGTGACAGGGGACACAGATACGCAGTATTTT.